This TCR beta chain was profiled in a study of cytomegalovirus exposure and HLA in healthy donors. The CDR3 runs 14 residues. The V gene's germline CDR1 is SQVTM and CDR2 ANQGSEA. Primers for the PCR totalled 60 Vbeta and 13 Jbeta. Profiling relied on immunoSEQ multiplex PCR, and the TCRdb table lists in-frame clones only, not all of them. This table holds about 210,000 clones, approximately 86% found once. In the case of this clone: An end of the junction does not agree with germline; a read error may underlie this.

This TCR derives from a woman aged 25 to 39 in good health and CMV-seronegative. The sample consisted of PBMCs. This chain joins TRBV29-1 and TRBJ2-7, with D maybe TRBD1 (6 bases). CDR3 amino acids: CSVEVLQGSSEQYF. In DNA, the CDR3 is TGCAGCGTTGAAGTACTACAGGGTTCCTCCGAGCAGTACTTC.